This entry lists 8 T cell receptor beta chains sequenced from one sample in a study of blood T cell repertoires in COVID-19. Only in-frame clones appear in the TCRdb table, and some are missing; sequencing was by immunoSEQ multiplex PCR. The table includes 150,000 to 200,000 clones, about 85% detected once. Sequenced material: peripheral blood. The receptors come from a man between 60 and 75 years old who had recovered from COVID-19.

The V gene is TRBV6-6, the J gene TRBJ2-5, with a weak D call TRBD2 (5 bases). In germline, CDR1 is MNHNY, CDR2 SVGAGI (reference sequence). This CDR3 has 16 residues. Trimming stripped 2 bases from V and 2 bases from J, with 15 bases between. CDR3 amino acids: CASSYPARGSQETQYF. The CDR3 DNA sequence: TGTGCCAGCAGTTACCCTGCCCGGGGTTCACAAGAGACCCAGTACTTC.

The rearrangement uses TRBV11-2 and TRBJ1-3; 8 bases match TRBD1. The CDR3 extends over 13 amino acids. Trimming at V came to 6 bases and at J to 8 bases, leaving 6 bases not matched to a gene. The germline CDR1 and CDR2 sequences are SGHAT and FQNNGV. CDR3 DNA: TGTGCCAGCAGTCTGACAGGGGTAGACACCATATATTTT. It specifies CASSLTGVDTIYF.

The chain combines TRBV5-1 with TRBJ1-1, with no clear D. Trimming took off 4 bases at V and 1 base at J, with 11 bases between the two ends. The CDR3 loop spans 14 amino acids. CDR1 SGHRS and CDR2 YFSETQ come from the germline V gene. The CDR3 loop reads CASSLSRGNTEAFF. Written as DNA, the CDR3 is TGCGCCAGCAGCCTCTCTCGGGGGAACACTGAAGCTTTCTTT. Filled out from reference TRBV5-1 and TRBJ1-1, the complete variable domain reads KAGVTQTPRYLIKTRGQQVTLSCSPISGHRSVSWYQQTPGQGLQFLFEYFSETQRNKGNFPGRFSGRQFSNSRSEMNVSTLELGDSALYLCASSLSRGNTEAFFGQGTRLTVV.

The chain recombines TRBV3-1 (or the pseudogene TRBV3-2) with TRBJ1-2; D gene uncertain. Trimming took off 0 bases at V and 8 bases at J, with 13 bases between the two ends. The germline V gene encodes CDR1 LGHDT and CDR2 YNNKEL (reference sequence). There are 14 residues in the CDR3. In nucleotides, the CDR3 is TGTGCCAGCAGCCAAGAAGTGGCGGGGATCGGCTACACCTTC. This codes for CASSQEVAGIGYTF.

The V gene is TRBV9, the J gene TRBJ1-6, with a possible D match to TRBD1 (6 bases). This CDR3 has 15 residues. The germline V gene has CDR1 SGDLS and CDR2 YYNGEE. Trimming cost V 0 bases and J 10 bases, with 14 bases left between them. The CDR3 spells CASSVGRGMRSPLHF. CDR3 bases: TGTGCCAGCAGCGTAGGCAGGGGAATGCGATCACCCCTCCACTTT.

V usage is TRBV5-1 and J usage is TRBJ2-3; D may be TRBD2 (6 bases). Between the trimmed V and J ends, which lost 0 bases and 4 bases, there was a span of 12 bases. The CDR3 is 15 amino acids. Germline V gives CDR1 SGHRS, CDR2 YFSETQ. CDR3 loop: CASSLDLAPSDTQYF. Written as DNA, the CDR3 is TGCGCCAGCAGCTTGGACCTAGCGCCGTCAGATACGCAGTATTTT.

This clone was counted a few times. This chain links TRBV5-1 with TRBJ1-2; D might be TRBD1 (5 bases). The V and J ends lost 4 bases and 4 bases respectively, with 17 bases between them. The CDR3 runs 15 residues. Germline V gene data show CDR1 as SGHRS and CDR2 as YFSETQ. The CDR3: CASSPTGDPTYGYTF. CDR3 sequence (DNA): TGCGCCAGCAGCCCTACGGGGGACCCCACCTATGGCTACACCTTC.

The chain links TRBV7-3 to TRBJ2-3, with D possibly matching TRBD1 (6 bases). V lost 4 bases, J lost 6 bases, and 32 bases lay in between. Germline loops: CDR1 SGHTA, CDR2 FQGTGA. This CDR3 is built from 20 residues. CDR3 nucleotide sequence: TGTGCCAGCAGCTCTTACCCTGCTGGGGGCCAGTTTTCCGTAGATGATACGCAGTATTTT. The encoded protein is CASSSYPAGGQFSVDDTQYF. Supplemented by reference TRBV7-3 and TRBJ2-3, the full variable domain reads GAGVSQTPSNKVTEKGKYVELRCDPISGHTALYWYRQSLGQGPEFLIYFQGTGAADDSGLPNDRFFAVRPEGSVSTLKIQRTERGDSAVYLCASSSYPAGGQFSVDDTQYFGPGTRLTVL.